This section outlines one T cell receptor (beta chain) sequence together with its context. The sample holds many counts of this clonotype. Its recognized antigen is unknown. The sample holds no much larger clone one base away, and base qualities are not on file. Preparation of the library involved PCR. The data were produced on an Illumina HiSeq 2500. Molecular barcoding was employed in the preparation of TCR libraries, with unique molecular identifiers being used to normalize TCRbeta repertoire quantification. TCRdb applied fastp at Q25 and MiXCR to the public reads, then kept only in-frame beta chains. Rows matching on CDR3 protein sequence are summarized as one entry with the most common DNA and genes. In all, the sample holds over 85,000 distinct CDR3 sequences, and about 6% of those were seen once. The top ten clonotypes cover 6% to 7% of the sample. This record comes from a study of T-cell reconstitution after alpha-beta-depleted transplantation in children (dated by TCRdb to the mid-2010s). Regarding the research as a whole: T-cell immune reconstitution after TCRalphabeta/CD19-depleted allogeneic hematopoietic cell transplantation in children was quantitatively tracked in the study by means of TCR repertoire profiling.

For CDR1 and CDR2, the germline V gene (reference sequence) lists DFQATT and SNEGSKA. Spanning cysteine to phenylalanine, the CDR3 consists of 14 amino acids. Only the CDR3 DNA stays, 42 bases, in frame from base 1. Clipping removes 0 bases from V and 3 bases from J, with 1 as the unmatched junction base count. According to the study, the label for this sample's time point signals: day 60 (about 2 months) after transplantation. The treatment or condition tag for this specimen amounts to: allogeneic hematopoietic cell transplantation with graft depleted of TCRalphabeta T cells and CD19 B cells. The transplant recipients were children given TCRalphabeta/CD19-depleted allogeneic hematopoietic cell grafts. General conclusions and limits of the study: The apparently early recovery of alphabetaT-cell counts about two months after transplant reportedly depended on only several hundred rapidly expanded clones that came from non-depleted graft cells. In some patients, high TCRbeta diversity at day 60 was attributed to recipient T cells and intrathymic progenitors that had survived conditioning. The frequencies of hyperexpanded clones fell over the following months, and after one year, T-cell counts and TCRbeta diversity were mostly attributed to newly produced T cells.

The chain is made from TRBV20-1 and TRBJ2-7; a stretch of 11 junction bases matches TRBD2. This sequence originates from a female patient aged 2-15 years who had a stem cell transplant for Fanconi anemia, so the T cells may come from the graft donor. The source was PBMCs, mostly from graft donor cells, collected 60 days after TCRalphabeta/CD19-depleted stem cell transplant. The nucleotides read TGCAGTGCTAGAGATCTAGCGGGGGGCTACGAGCAGTACTTC. Its protein is CSARDLAGGYEQYF.